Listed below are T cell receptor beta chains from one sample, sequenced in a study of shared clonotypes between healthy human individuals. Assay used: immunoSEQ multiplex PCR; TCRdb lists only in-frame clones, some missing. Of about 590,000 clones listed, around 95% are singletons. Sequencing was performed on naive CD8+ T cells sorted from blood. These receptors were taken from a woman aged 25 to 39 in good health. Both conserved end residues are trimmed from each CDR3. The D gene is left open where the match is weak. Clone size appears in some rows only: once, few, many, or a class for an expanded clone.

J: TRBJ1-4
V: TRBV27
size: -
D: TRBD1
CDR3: ASSLGVGTGWEKLF

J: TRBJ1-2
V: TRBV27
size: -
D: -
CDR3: ASSSSTDYGYT

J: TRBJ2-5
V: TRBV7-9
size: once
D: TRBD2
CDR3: ASSRLSGNQETQY

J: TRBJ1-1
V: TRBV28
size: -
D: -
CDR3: ASSLFLAGRTEAF

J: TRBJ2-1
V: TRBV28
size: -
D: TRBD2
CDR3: ASRGLAGSYNEQF

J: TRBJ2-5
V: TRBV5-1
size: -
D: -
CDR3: ASSPEGSPETQY

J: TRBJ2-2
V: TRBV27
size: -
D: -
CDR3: ASSPGSTPAGELF

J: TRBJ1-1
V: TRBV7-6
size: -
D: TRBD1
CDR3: ASSLGQGTTEAF

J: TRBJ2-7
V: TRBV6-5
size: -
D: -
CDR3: ASSYRGDSWEQY

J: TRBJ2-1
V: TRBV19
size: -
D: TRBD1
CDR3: ASSTGQNSYNEQF

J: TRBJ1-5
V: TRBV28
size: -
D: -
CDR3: ASSSSRDVVDQPQH

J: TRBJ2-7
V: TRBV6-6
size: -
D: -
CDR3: ASSWVSHEQY

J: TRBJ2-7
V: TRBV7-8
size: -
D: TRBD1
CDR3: ASSTGTGERYEQY

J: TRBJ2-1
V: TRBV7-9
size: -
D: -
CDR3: ASSLASGGNNEQF

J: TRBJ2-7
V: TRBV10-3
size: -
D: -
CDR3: AISDGGAGYEQY

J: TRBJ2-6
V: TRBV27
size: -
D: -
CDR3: ASSLNPSGANVLT

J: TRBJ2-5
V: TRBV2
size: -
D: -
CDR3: ASSESWTEETQY

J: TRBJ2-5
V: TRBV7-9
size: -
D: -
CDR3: ASSLFGETQY

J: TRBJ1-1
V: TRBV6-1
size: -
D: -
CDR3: ASREWSGLGEGTEAF

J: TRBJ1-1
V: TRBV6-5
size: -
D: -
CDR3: ASGGEMNTEAF

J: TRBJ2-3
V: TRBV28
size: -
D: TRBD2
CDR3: ASSSIWRESTDTQY

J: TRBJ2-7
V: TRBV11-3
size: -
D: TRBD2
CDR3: ASSLASGKGEQY

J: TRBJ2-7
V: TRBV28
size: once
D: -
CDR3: ASSWGTYEQY

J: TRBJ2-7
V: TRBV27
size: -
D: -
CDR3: ASSPRGPYEQY

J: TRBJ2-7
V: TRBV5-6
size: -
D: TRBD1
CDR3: ASSLDRGHEQY

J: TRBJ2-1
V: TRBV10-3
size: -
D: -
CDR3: AIGRSSYNEQF